A single sample gave rise to the 14 T cell receptor beta chains below, sequenced in a study of blood T cells in healthy people across ages. Together with a sample-barcoded 5' primer, a J-beta primer mix was included in a second PCR lasting about 6 to 11 cycles. TCRdb reprocessed the 5' RACE reads via MiXCR and lists one record per CDR3 protein. The sample comprises 1.5 million to 2 million distinct CDR3 sequences, about 30% of which are singletons, and approximately 7.7% rests with the top ten. Sequencing was done on a sample of blood. These TCRs come from a young woman in good health.

This clonotype was seen many times. The chain recombines TRBV15 with TRBJ2-4; D is undetermined. The CDR3 extends over 15 amino acids. Germline assignment: CDR1 LNHNV and CDR2 YYDKDF (reference sequence). Deletions cut 0 bases from V and 4 bases from J, with 10 bases between. CDR3 sequence (DNA): TGTGCCACCAGCAGAGACTCACCGACGAAAAACATTCAGTACTTC. Translated: CATSRDSPTKNIQYF.

A word on this clonotype: With a much larger clone just one base away, this may be a read error. The chain carries TRBV12-3 or TRBV12-4 and TRBJ2-3; D may correspond to TRBD1 or TRBD2 (5 bases each). The CDR3 totals 16 residues. DNA for the CDR3: TGTACCAGCACCACGGGGCCTCAACCCTACACAGATACGCAGTATTTT. This encodes CTSTTGPQPYTDTQYF.

V is TRBV15 and J is TRBJ1-4; perhaps TRBD1 as D (6 bases). This CDR3 is 14 amino acids long. CDR1 LNHNV and CDR2 YYDKDF come from the germline V gene (reference sequence). The germline V and J ends were trimmed by 8 bases and 0 bases, with 10 bases remaining between them. The CDR3: CATCTGTTNEKLFF. CDR3 DNA sequence: TGTGCCACCTGTACAGGGACAACTAATGAAAAACTGTTTTTT.

A few counts support this clonotype. The rearrangement uses TRBV24-1 and TRBJ2-3, with D perhaps TRBD1 or TRBD2 (5 bases each). The CDR3 consists of 16 residues. Germline CDR1 is KGHDR and CDR2 is SFDVKD. The V and J ends lost 0 bases and 2 bases respectively, with 11 bases between them. The CDR3 spells CATSDLVGTATDTQYF. The CDR3 DNA reads TGTGCCACCAGTGATTTGGTCGGGACCGCCACAGATACGCAGTATTTT.

This clonotype has more than one count but fewer than ten. The chain links TRBV6-5 to TRBJ2-5, with 7 bases that match TRBD1. This CDR3 has 13 amino acids. The germline V gene has CDR1 MNHEY and CDR2 SVGAGI. With 1 base clipped from V and 5 bases from J, the junction kept 1 base outside the gene matches. CDR3 sequence: CASSYFRGETQYF. The CDR3 DNA reads as TGTGCCAGCAGTTACTTCAGGGGGGAGACCCAGTACTTC.

V and J are TRBV7-9 and TRBJ2-7, with no clear D. CDR1 is SEHNR and CDR2 is FQNEAQ in the germline V gene (reference sequence). The CDR3 covers 15 residues. Between the trimmed V and J ends, which lost 0 bases and 2 bases, there was a span of 11 bases. CDR3 DNA: TGTGCCAGCAGCTTAGCCTTGGGCTCTACCTACGAGCAGTACTTC. This codes for CASSLALGSTYEQYF.

This clonotype was seen only a few times. The chain uses TRBV20-1 and TRBJ1-2; 7 bases fit TRBD1. The CDR3 runs to 16 residues. V was clipped by 6 bases and J by 0 bases; unmatched bases: 13. The germline V gene has CDR1 DFQATT and CDR2 SNEGSKA (reference sequence). The CDR3 DNA follows: TGCAGTGCCCCAACCGGGACAGCCGAGCCTAACTATGGCTACACCTTC. Translating it yields CSAPTGTAEPNYGYTF.

Concerning this clonotype itself: A clone one base away is much larger, so this may be a read error. The rearrangement links TRBV28 to TRBJ1-2; the match to TRBD1 covers 8 bases. In germline, CDR1 is MDHEN, CDR2 SYDVKM. The CDR3 covers 14 residues. Here the CDR3 DNA reads TGTGCCGGCAGTTTATTGACAGGGGCGGATGGCTACACCTTC. Translated: CAGSLLTGADGYTF.

The sample holds a few counts of this clonotype. The rearrangement uses TRBV15 and TRBJ1-2; 9 nucleotides match TRBD1. Unmatched junction bases numbered 10, after V lost 2 bases and J lost 6 bases. Germline loops: CDR1 LNHNV, CDR2 YYDKDF (reference sequence). CDR3 length: 16 amino acids. The CDR3 DNA reads TGTGCCACCAGCAGAAACCGGGACAGGGCCTCGGATGGCTACACCTTC. This encodes CATSRNRDRASDGYTF. The full variable domain, with the rest looked up from reference TRBV15 and TRBJ1-2, is DAMVIQNPRYQVTQFGKPVTLSCSQTLNHNVMYWYQQKSSQAPKLLFHYYDKDFNNEADTPDNFQSRRPNTSFCFLDIRSPGLGDTAMYLCATSRNRDRASDGYTFGSGTRLTVV.

This clonotype was detected once. The chain is built from TRBV20-1 and TRBJ1-6; a possible D gene is TRBD1 (6 bases). Germline CDR1 and CDR2: DFQATT and SNEGSKA (reference sequence). The CDR3 sequence is 16 residues long. Between the trimmed V and J ends, which lost 3 bases and 10 bases, there was a span of 22 bases. CDR3 DNA: TGCAGTGCTAGCCCCCGGGGGCGGGGAATTTGGTCACCCCTCCACTTT. Its translation is CSASPRGRGIWSPLHF.

This clonotype was picked up many times. The chain carries TRBV7-2 and TRBJ2-7; 10 bases map to TRBD1. In germline, CDR1 is SGHTA, CDR2 FQGNSA. The CDR3 is made up of 15 amino acids. The V and J ends lost 0 bases and 5 bases, in that order; junction bases with no gene match: 4. The CDR3 nucleotides read TGTGCCAGCAGCTTAGCGGGGACAGGGGTGGACGAGCAGTACTTC. Protein sequence: CASSLAGTGVDEQYF.

The chain is built from TRBV12-5 and TRBJ2-1; D perhaps matches TRBD2 (5 bases). From germline, CDR1 is LGHNT and CDR2 FRNRAP. Trimming left V 6 bases short and J 6 bases short, with 15 bases between. This CDR3 spans 14 amino acids. The CDR3 bases are TGTGCTAGTGGGAGTTCACTAGTAAGCAATGAGCAGTTCTTC. Encoded protein: CASGSSLVSNEQFF.

This chain uses TRBV3-1 with TRBJ2-7; 7 positions match TRBD2. V gave up 4 bases and J gave up 2 bases; unmatched junction bases: 8. The germline V gene encodes CDR1 LGHDT and CDR2 YNNKEL (reference sequence). This CDR3 has 15 residues. CDR3 region: CASSRRVAGPYEQYF. The DNA of the CDR3 is TGTGCCAGCAGCCGACGGGTAGCGGGCCCCTACGAGCAGTACTTC.

The gene calls are TRBV20-1 and TRBJ1-2; 9 bases are a match to TRBD1. The germline gives CDR1 DFQATT, CDR2 SNEGSKA (reference sequence). This CDR3 is built from 13 residues. V gave up 5 bases and J gave up 4 bases; unmatched junction bases: 5. The CDR3 bases are TGCAGTGCTGACAGGGGGGCCAGCTATGGCTACACCTTC. Protein product: CSADRGASYGYTF.